Presented here are 27 T cell receptor beta chains from one specimen sequenced in a study of shared clonotypes between healthy human individuals. Method: immunoSEQ multiplex PCR; TCRdb's copy keeps in-frame clones and lacks some. The table lists 1.4 million or so clones, 97% to 99% of them singletons. The sequenced sample was naive CD4+ T cells sorted from blood. Subset of the sample: CD45RA+ positively selected. Source of these receptors: a man aged 25-45 years in good health.

This clone has a single count. J is TRBJ1-1 and V is TRBV5-4; a possible D gene is TRBD1 (5 bases). The CDR3 contains 15 residues. Trimming pared 3 bases from V and 6 bases from J, leaving 18 bases between. The germline CDR1 and CDR2 sequences are SGHNT and YYREEE (reference sequence). CDR3 nucleotide sequence: TGTGCCAGCAGCTCGAGGGCTGGGGGTTCCCCTGAAGCTTTCTTT. This codes for CASSSRAGGSPEAFF.

The chain carries TRBV7-6 and TRBJ2-5; D is ambiguous. The CDR3 loop spans 14 amino acids. V shed 5 bases and J shed 0 bases, with 10 bases lying between them. Germline lookup yields CDR1 SGHVS and CDR2 FNYEAQ. CDR3 coding DNA: TGTGCCAGCAGCATTGGCCAGTACCAAGAGACCCAGTACTTC. This encodes CASSIGQYQETQYF.

This chain links TRBV30 with TRBJ2-5; 9 bases are shared with TRBD2. The CDR3 contains 15 residues. CDR1 is GTSNPN, CDR2 SVGIG, per germline (reference sequence). The J segment lost 1 base and the V segment lost 0 bases, leaving 3 bases of the junction unmatched. CDR3: CAWSVLAGIQETQYF. The CDR3 nucleotides read TGTGCCTGGAGTGTACTAGCGGGTATCCAAGAGACCCAGTACTTC.

The chain recombines TRBV15 with TRBJ2-7; maybe TRBD1 (5 bases). The CDR3 totals 16 residues. V was clipped by 0 bases and J by 2 bases, with 14 bases between them. Looked up from germline, CDR1 is LNHNV and CDR2 is YYDKDF (reference sequence). The CDR3 DNA reads TGTGCCACCAGCAGAGACCGGATTGGGGCACCCTACGAGCAGTACTTC. Translated, it gives CATSRDRIGAPYEQYF.

The chain employs TRBV7-9 and TRBJ1-2, with a possible D match to TRBD1 (5 bases). The germline CDR1 and CDR2 sequences are SEHNR and FQNEAQ (reference sequence). The CDR3 has 13 amino acids. Trimming cost V 5 bases and J 7 bases, with 14 bases left between them. The CDR3 protein is CASSPGADGGYTF. The CDR3 coding sequence is TGTGCCAGCAGCCCTGGGGCCGACGGTGGCTACACCTTC.

The CDR3 here is CASSLVLQGTDTQYF. Written as DNA, the CDR3 is TGTGCCAGCAGCTTAGTCTTGCAGGGAACAGATACGCAGTATTTT. V is TRBV7-2 and J is TRBJ2-3, with D tentatively TRBD1 (5 bases). Deletions cut 1 base from V and 3 bases from J, with 11 bases between. The CDR3 runs to 15 residues. Germline V gives CDR1 SGHTA, CDR2 FQGNSA.

The genes are TRBV28 and TRBJ2-7, with unresolved D. V was cut by 8 bases and J by 3 bases, with 11 bases left in between. This CDR3 comprises 12 residues. CDR1 and CDR2 from the germline V gene are MDHEN and SYDVKM. The CDR3: CASCVLIYEQYF. CDR3 bases: TGTGCCAGCTGTGTCCTAATCTACGAGCAGTACTTC.

As to this clone: Other DNA variants within this sample encode the same CDR3. The chain has TRBV28 and TRBJ2-7, with no clear D. The CDR3 spans 11 residues. With 6 bases removed from V and 3 bases from J, the gap between germline ends came to 6 bases. Germline CDR1 and CDR2: MDHEN and SYDVKM. CDR3 sequence reads: CASSNYYEQYF. CDR3 nucleotide sequence: TGTGCCAGCAGCAACTACTACGAGCAGTACTTC.

The chain carries TRBV11-2 and TRBJ2-7; TRBD1 is a possible D gene (5 bases). CDR1 SGHAT and CDR2 FQNNGV come from the germline V gene. V was shortened by 5 bases and J by 4 bases, with 24 bases between the two germline ends. The CDR3 sequence is 17 residues long. The CDR3 nucleotides read TGTGCCAGCAGCCCATCCCCCGTAGGGGCAATGCAATACGAGCAGTACTTC. It specifies CASSPSPVGAMQYEQYF.

This clone was detected only once. The gene calls are TRBV29-1 and TRBJ2-7, with D unclear. CDR3 length: 13 amino acids. Per the germline V gene, CDR1 is SQVTM and CDR2 is ANQGSEA. Trimming took 6 bases from V and 10 from J, leaving 22 bases between them. The DNA of the CDR3 is TGCAGCGTCGAAATGAGACTGGGCACTCGCCAGTACTTC. Its translation: CSVEMRLGTRQYF.

The chain is built from TRBV25-1 and TRBJ1-1; no reliable D call. The CDR3 contains 14 residues. CDR1 and CDR2 (germline): MGHDK, SYGVNS. V was clipped by 2 bases and J by 3 bases, with 10 bases between them. For the CDR3, the DNA is TGTGCCAGCAGTGAACCAGGTCGAGACACTGAAGCTTTCTTT. Translated, it gives CASSEPGRDTEAFF.

The CDR3 coding sequence is TGCGCCAGCAGCTTGGGACGTCGGGAGGGCTTTGAGCAGTACTTC. It yields the protein CASSLGRREGFEQYF. The V call is TRBV5-1, the J call TRBJ2-7, with 8 bases identical to TRBD2. The CDR3 extends over 15 amino acids. Per the germline V gene, CDR1 is SGHRS and CDR2 is YFSETQ. Trimming cost V 0 bases and J 7 bases; bases outside gene matches: 9.

CDR3 residues: CASIERTRNYEQYF. CDR3 in DNA: TGTGCCAGCATTGAGAGGACGCGAAACTACGAGCAGTACTTC. This sequence joins TRBV6-1 and TRBJ2-7; D is undetermined. Trimming removed 7 bases at V and 3 bases at J, with 16 bases between. The germline gives CDR1 MNHNS, CDR2 SASEGT. CDR3 length: 14 amino acids.

This chain links TRBV18 with TRBJ1-1; a possible D gene is TRBD1 (5 bases). The CDR3 contains 12 residues. Trimming removed 3 bases at V and 7 bases at J, with 9 bases between. Germline CDR1 KGHSH, CDR2 LQKENI. Here the CDR3 DNA reads TGTGCCAGCTCACCGGGGCGGAATGAAGCTTTCTTT. Its translation: CASSPGRNEAFF.

This sequence joins TRBV2 and TRBJ2-3, with 10 bases matching TRBD2. Germline CDR1 is SNHLY and CDR2 is FYNNEI. The trim removed 7 bases at V and 3 bases at J, leaving 19 bases unmatched. This CDR3 comprises 19 residues. CDR3 protein: CASKRGLAGAPRRTDTQYF. The CDR3 nucleotides read TGTGCCAGCAAAAGGGGGCTAGCGGGAGCCCCCCGAAGGACAGATACGCAGTATTTT.

The V gene is TRBV5-1, the J gene TRBJ2-6; 8 bases fit TRBD1. J lost 2 bases, V lost 4 bases, and 2 bases had no gene match. Germline V gene sequence: CDR1 SGHRS, CDR2 YFSETQ. The CDR3 length is 15 residues. CDR3 residues: CASSQTGAGANVLTF. The CDR3 DNA reads TGCGCCAGCAGCCAGACAGGGGCTGGGGCCAACGTCCTGACTTTC.

Concerning this clone itself: The same CDR3 arises from other DNA sequences in this sample as well. The chain carries TRBV5-4 and TRBJ1-5; D uncertain. The germline V and J ends were trimmed by 0 bases and 5 bases, with 3 bases remaining between them. The CDR3 runs 12 residues. Looked up from germline, CDR1 is SGHNT and CDR2 is YYREEE (reference sequence). The CDR3 sequence: CASSLDDQPQHF. DNA for the CDR3: TGTGCCAGCAGCTTGGATGATCAGCCCCAGCATTTT.

The CDR3: CASSLLGRYEQYF. Here the CDR3 DNA reads TGTGCCAGCAGTTTACTAGGCAGGTACGAGCAGTACTTC. V and J are TRBV28 and TRBJ2-7; D remains unclear. The CDR3 consists of 13 residues. The V gene lost 2 bases and the J gene lost 4 bases, with 9 bases spanning the gap. Germline CDR1 reads MDHEN; CDR2 reads SYDVKM.

Written as DNA, the CDR3 is TGTGCCAGCAGTGCCCCCACTAGCGGTGATCACAATGAGCAGTTCTTC. This encodes CASSAPTSGDHNEQFF. This chain connects TRBV2 to TRBJ2-1, with 8 bases lining up with TRBD2. CDR1 is SNHLY, CDR2 FYNNEI, per germline. V trimming: 4 bases; J trimming: 5 bases; junction bases outside the gene matches: 10. This CDR3 spans 16 amino acids.

The chain joins TRBV5-1 to TRBJ2-1; tentatively, D is TRBD2 (6 bases). The germline V gene has CDR1 SGHRS and CDR2 YFSETQ. Trimming stripped 7 bases from V and 0 bases from J, with 17 bases between. The CDR3 length is 16 residues. DNA of the CDR3: TGCGCCAGCGACAAGGGGACTCCTAGCTCCTACAATGAGCAGTTCTTC. It encodes CASDKGTPSSYNEQFF.

The CDR3 loop reads CSVGRFPRNEQFF. CDR3 bases: TGCAGCGTAGGTCGTTTTCCGAGGAATGAGCAGTTCTTC. V and J are TRBV29-1 and TRBJ2-1; D remains ambiguous. The CDR3 consists of 13 residues. V lost 6 bases, J lost 7 bases, and 16 bases lay in between. The germline CDR1 and CDR2 sequences are SQVTM and ANQGSEA.

The chain links TRBV5-4 to TRBJ2-2; 9 nucleotides agree with TRBD1. The germline CDR1 and CDR2 sequences are SGHNT and YYREEE (reference sequence). The CDR3 is made up of 17 amino acids. V dropped 5 bases and J dropped 5; count of bases not matched to a gene: 13. The CDR3 nucleotides are TGTGCCAGCAGTTATGAAACCGGGACAGGGCGGACCGGGGAGCTGTTTTTT. Protein: CASSYETGTGRTGELFF.

This clone was detected once. The CDR3 region has the DNA TGTGCCGGAAACAGGGGTGGCAATCAGCCCCAGCATTTT. It specifies CAGNRGGNQPQHF. The V call is TRBV2, the J call TRBJ1-5; 7 bases match TRBD1. The CDR3 covers 13 residues. Germline lookup yields CDR1 SNHLY and CDR2 FYNNEI. V lost 11 bases and J lost 2; bases outside the gene matches: 6.

This chain links TRBV10-3 with TRBJ1-5; possible D gene TRBD1, 5 bases. The V gene's germline CDR1 is ENHRY and CDR2 SYGVKD. The CDR3 covers 14 residues. V lost 0 bases and J lost 5, with 8 bases in between. The CDR3 loop is CAISESQGDQPQHF. The CDR3 DNA is TGTGCCATCAGTGAGTCTCAGGGTGATCAGCCCCAGCATTTT.

The chain carries TRBV4-2 and TRBJ2-3; 14 bases are shared with TRBD2. This CDR3 is built from 17 residues. The trim removed 3 bases at V and 3 bases at J, leaving 5 bases unmatched. CDR1 and CDR2 from the germline V gene are LGHNA and YNFKEQ. The CDR3 region has the DNA TGTGCCAGCAGCCAGGCCCGGACTAGCGGGGGGACAGATACGCAGTATTTT. It codes for CASSQARTSGGTDTQYF.

The chain joins TRBV18 to TRBJ1-1; possible D gene TRBD1, 6 bases. Germline-derived CDR1 and CDR2 are KGHSH and LQKENI. Deletions cut 6 bases from V and 5 bases from J, with 19 bases between. The CDR3 is 15 amino acids. The CDR3 DNA reads as TGTGCCAGCTCTCCATCTCATGCAGGGGAAACTGAAGCTTTCTTT. This codes for CASSPSHAGETEAFF.

This chain uses TRBV7-2 with TRBJ1-1; TRBD1 is a possible D gene (5 bases). CDR1 is SGHTA, CDR2 FQGNSA, per germline. V lost 3 bases, J lost 11 bases, and 10 bases lay in between. This CDR3 is 11 amino acids long. The CDR3 DNA reads as TGTGCCAGCAGCTTTGGGCCAGGGGCTTTCTTT. Translated: CASSFGPGAFF.